One and the same sample provided the 19 T cell receptor beta chains below, sequenced in a study of blood T cell repertoires in COVID-19. Here immunoSEQ multiplex PCR was the method, and the copy in TCRdb shows in-frame clones only, minus some. In the table there are a few hundred thousand clones, roughly 84% of which are singletons. Sequencing was performed on peripheral blood. Receptors were obtained from a woman aged 55-69 years with acute or convalescent COVID-19.

This clone was recorded a few times. The chain uses TRBV30 and TRBJ1-6; tentative D call: TRBD1 (6 bases). Germline V CDR1 and CDR2: GTSNPN, SVGIG (reference sequence). The germline V and J ends were trimmed by 2 bases and 8 bases, with 19 bases remaining between them. The CDR3 runs 16 residues. CDR3 DNA sequence: TGTGCCTGGAGTCCTCAGCAGGGGCTTCGGTATTCACCCCTCCACTTT. Residues: CAWSPQQGLRYSPLHF.

The chain couples TRBV6-2 or TRBV6-3 to TRBJ2-1; 7 bases match TRBD2. Germline V gene lookup returns CDR1 MNHEY and CDR2 SVGEGT. J lost 1 base, V lost 6 bases, and 6 bases had no gene match. The CDR3 length is 15 residues. CDR3 protein: CASSPRGKSYNEQFF. The CDR3 DNA is TGTGCCAGCAGCCCGCGGGGGAAATCCTACAATGAGCAGTTCTTC.

In DNA, the CDR3 is TGTGCCACCAGCAGAGACGTACAAGAGACCCAGTACTTC. Its protein product is CATSRDVQETQYF. V is TRBV15 and J is TRBJ2-5; no definite D call. Germline CDR1 is LNHNV and CDR2 is YYDKDF (reference sequence). The CDR3 covers 13 residues. The ends were cut back, 0 bases at V and 2 bases at J, with 4 bases in the middle.

In its sample, this clone was seen a few times. This rearrangement joins TRBV7-3 to TRBJ2-1, with 9 bases aligning to TRBD2. Germline CDR1 reads SGHTA; CDR2 reads FQGTGA. This CDR3 has 15 amino acids. Trimming removed 5 bases from V and 9 bases from J; junction bases left unmatched: 11. CDR3 in amino acids: CASSLAGLASPEQFF. The CDR3 DNA reads TGTGCCAGCAGCCTGGCGGGACTAGCATCGCCTGAGCAGTTCTTC.

This chain joins TRBV7-2 and TRBJ2-7; TRBD1 matches 11 bases. This CDR3 comprises 16 residues. Germline V gene data show CDR1 as SGHTA and CDR2 as FQGNSA. V shed 4 bases, J shed 3 bases, and the junction held 8 bases outside the gene matches. The CDR3 reads CASSYTPGQGVYEQYF. Here the CDR3 DNA reads TGTGCCAGCAGCTATACTCCGGGACAGGGGGTCTACGAGCAGTACTTC.

V usage is TRBV7-2 and J usage is TRBJ1-2; TRBD1 might be the D (6 bases). V was pared by 1 base and J by 2 bases, with 11 bases between. Per germline, CDR1 SGHTA and CDR2 FQGNSA. The CDR3 covers 15 residues. This chain's CDR3 is CASSLVGGQNYGYTF. CDR3 DNA: TGTGCCAGCAGCTTAGTCGGTGGACAGAACTATGGCTACACCTTC.

This clone showed up just once. This chain links TRBV11-2 with TRBJ1-2; D unclear. CDR1 is SGHAT, CDR2 FQNNGV, per germline. This CDR3 has 12 residues. The V end was cut by 0 bases, the J end by 4 bases, with 3 bases between. CDR3 in DNA: TGTGCCAGCAGCTTAGACTCCTATGGCTACACCTTC. Amino acid sequence: CASSLDSYGYTF.

The CDR3 loop reads CASTRDSAYEQYF. The DNA of the CDR3 is TGTGCCAGCACCAGGGACAGCGCCTACGAGCAGTACTTC. The chain links TRBV12-3 or TRBV12-4 to TRBJ2-7, with 7 nucleotides matching TRBD1. The V and J ends lost 7 bases and 2 bases, in that order; junction bases with no gene match: 5. This CDR3 has 13 amino acids.

The chain recombines TRBV4-3 with TRBJ1-2; TRBD1 matches 7 bases. V trimming: 0 bases; J trimming: 4 bases; junction bases outside the gene matches: 11. CDR3 size: 17 residues. Germline lookup yields CDR1 LGHNA and CDR2 YSLEER. The CDR3 region has the DNA TGCGCCAGCAGCCAAGATCTTATGGGACAGAGGGGCTATGGCTACACCTTC. Protein product: CASSQDLMGQRGYGYTF.

This clone was observed a single time. CDR3 protein: CASRPGRPLRGYTF. The CDR3 DNA follows: TGTGCCAGTAGACCGGGAAGACCGTTGCGTGGCTACACCTTC. The gene calls are TRBV19 and TRBJ1-2; D not certain. With 6 bases removed from V and 7 bases from J, the gap between germline ends came to 18 bases. Germline V gene lookup returns CDR1 LNHDA and CDR2 SQIVND (reference sequence). The CDR3 is 14 amino acids. Based on the CDR3 plus reference TRBV19 and TRBJ1-2, the full variable domain is DGGITQSPKYLFRKEGQNVTLSCEQNLNHDAMYWYRQDPGQGLRLIYYSQIVNDFQKGDIAEGYSVSREKKESFPLTVTSAQKNPTAFYLCASRPGRPLRGYTFGSGTRLTVV.

This clone was seen a single time. The chain combines TRBV28 with TRBJ2-3, with 11 nucleotides matching TRBD2. V lost 5 bases and J lost 6; bases outside the gene matches: 13. From germline, CDR1 is MDHEN and CDR2 SYDVKM. CDR3 length: 17 amino acids. The CDR3 region has the DNA TGTGCCAGCAGTCCGTCCCTTAGCGGGGGGGCCGCGGATACGCAGTATTTT. Translated, it gives CASSPSLSGGAADTQYF.

This clone was seen a handful of times. The chain joins TRBV2 to TRBJ1-5; 9 nucleotides match TRBD1. This CDR3 region has 15 residues. Per germline, CDR1 SNHLY and CDR2 FYNNEI. With V trimmed by 4 bases and J by 9 bases, 10 bases remained unmatched. This chain's CDR3 is CASSVGTGFLGPQHF. CDR3 DNA: TGTGCCAGCAGTGTAGGGACAGGGTTCTTAGGGCCCCAGCATTTT.

The chain joins TRBV5-1 to TRBJ1-2; 8 nucleotides agree with TRBD1. The CDR3 spans 15 residues. The germline V gene encodes CDR1 SGHRS and CDR2 YFSETQ. Trimming took 3 bases from V and 0 from J; bases not matched to a gene: 4. The CDR3 loop is CASSWTGTTNYGYTF. As DNA, the CDR3 is TGCGCCAGCAGCTGGACAGGGACAACTAACTATGGCTACACCTTC.

This clone was picked up a small number of times. The chain carries TRBV6-1 and TRBJ1-2; D unresolved. This CDR3 has 12 residues. Trimming removed 3 bases at V and 2 bases at J, with 4 bases between. Germline V gene lookup returns CDR1 MNHNS and CDR2 SASEGT. CDR3 sequence reads: CASSDRNYGYTF. In DNA form, the CDR3 reads TGTGCCAGCAGTGACAGAAACTATGGCTACACCTTC.

The chain combines TRBV19 with TRBJ1-1, with 7 positions matching TRBD1. CDR3 length: 15 residues. Germline CDR1 LNHDA, CDR2 SQIVND (reference sequence). The V gene end was trimmed by 4 bases and the J gene end by 4 bases; junction bases not matched to a gene: 9. DNA for the CDR3: TGTGCCAGTAGTAGACCGGGACAGCTGGGCACTGAAGCTTTCTTT. This codes for CASSRPGQLGTEAFF.

This rearrangement joins TRBV25-1 to TRBJ1-2; TRBD1 is a possible D gene (6 bases). Per the germline V gene, CDR1 is MGHDK and CDR2 is SYGVNS. V lost 4 bases, J lost 8 bases, and 11 bases lay in between. The CDR3 has 12 residues. The CDR3 protein is CASSGSGVGYTF. DNA for the CDR3: TGTGCCAGCAGTGGCTCAGGGGTAGGCTACACCTTC.

This rearrangement joins TRBV29-1 to TRBJ1-2; 7 bases fit TRBD1. Germline values: CDR1 SQVTM, CDR2 ANQGSEA. CDR3 length: 16 amino acids. The ends lost 0 bases at V and 4 bases at J; junction bases unmatched: 11. As DNA, the CDR3 is TGCAGCGTTGAAGATCTTCTAGGGGGCGACCCCTATGGCTACACCTTC. Translating it yields CSVEDLLGGDPYGYTF. Variable domain in full (rest from reference TRBV29-1 and TRBJ1-2): SAVISQKPSRDICQRGTSLTIQCQVDSQVTMMFWYRQQPGQSLTLIATANQGSEATYESGFVIDKFPISRPNLTFSTLTVSNMSPEDSSIYLCSVEDLLGGDPYGYTFGSGTRLTVV.

The chain uses TRBV29-1 and TRBJ1-1, with 8 bases fitting TRBD1. The CDR3 loop spans 11 amino acids. Germline V gene sequence: CDR1 SQVTM, CDR2 ANQGSEA. After removal of 5 bases from V and 11 bases from J, the junction contained 7 bases not matched to a gene. Here the CDR3 reads CSVFGQGSAFF. The CDR3 DNA reads TGCAGCGTTTTCGGACAGGGATCGGCTTTCTTT.

V usage is TRBV2 and J usage is TRBJ1-4, with a possible D match to TRBD1 (5 bases). CDR1 and CDR2 (germline): SNHLY, FYNNEI. This CDR3 comprises 16 residues. Trimming removed 2 bases at V and 8 bases at J, with 18 bases between. The CDR3 loop reads CASSERGSAVEEKLFF. The CDR3 coding sequence is TGTGCCAGCAGTGAAAGGGGCTCAGCCGTCGAGGAAAAACTGTTTTTT.